These T cell receptor beta chains were read from a single sample in a study of PD-1 blockade in classical Hodgkin lymphoma. Data came from immunoSEQ multiplex PCR; TCRdb stores just in-frame clones and leaves some out. Counted here are about 39,000 clones, around 80% occurring once; the ten biggest clones make up roughly 9.8%. Specimen: peripheral blood mononuclear cells (PBMCs), collected before the fourth cycle of nivolumab. These TCRs come from a human donor with classical Hodgkin lymphoma. Both conserved end residues are part of each CDR3. D genes are given only for firm matches. Only some rows state a clone size, as once, few, many or a class for expanded clones.

CDR3 protein | CDR3 DNA | J gene | D gene | clone size | V gene
CASSKDRPPDNEQFF | TGTGCCAGCAGCAAGGACCGCCCCCCGGACAATGAGCAGTTCTTC | TRBJ2-1 | - | - | TRBV21-1
CASSSMMGGQEQYF | TGTGCCAGCAGCTCCATGATGGGGGGGCAAGAGCAGTACTTC | TRBJ2-7 | - | - | TRBV7-2
CASSVEGEHADTQYF | TGTGCCAGCAGCGTAGAGGGGGAGCACGCAGATACGCAGTATTTT | TRBJ2-3 | - | once | TRBV9
CASSPGNNSPLHF | TGTGCCAGCAGTCCAGGGAATAATTCACCCCTCCACTTT | TRBJ1-6 | - | - | TRBV27
CASSIGRSVRGNGYTF | TGTGCCAGTAGTATAGGAAGATCAGTCAGGGGCAATGGCTACACCTTC | TRBJ1-2 | - | - | TRBV19
CASSGLTDNTGELFF | TGTGCCAGCAGTGGTTTGACAGATAACACCGGGGAGCTGTTTTTT | TRBJ2-2 | - | - | TRBV2
CASSHGQRGYEQYF | TGCGCCAGCAGCCACGGACAGCGGGGCTACGAGCAGTACTTC | TRBJ2-7 | - | once | TRBV4-3
CASSLSTPAGSTDTQYF | TGTGCCAGCAGCTTAAGCACTCCAGCAGGAAGCACAGATACGCAGTATTTT | TRBJ2-3 | - | once | TRBV7-9
CASSLPLMAGKPSYEQYF | TGTGCCAGCAGCTTACCCCTGATGGCGGGCAAACCCTCCTACGAGCAGTACTTC | TRBJ2-7 | - | - | TRBV7-9
CASTKQGSSYEQYF | TGTGCCAGCACCAAACAGGGTTCATCCTACGAGCAGTACTTC | TRBJ2-7 | - | few | TRBV6-5
CASSPDTDTQYF | TGTGCCAGCAGTCCTGACACAGATACGCAGTATTTT | TRBJ2-3 | - | - | TRBV6-5
CASSWGQNTEAFF | TGTGCCAGCAGCTGGGGACAGAACACTGAAGCTTTCTTT | TRBJ1-1 | - | - | TRBV7-6
CASSYGGSTEAFF | TGTGCCAGCAGTTACGGAGGGAGCACTGAAGCTTTCTTT | TRBJ1-1 | - | - | TRBV6-5
CASSSNHGGPGTQYF | TGTGCCAGCAGCTCAAATCACGGGGGTCCCGGCACCCAGTACTTC | TRBJ2-5 | - | - | TRBV7-8
CASSEYRGSNTGELFF | TGTGCCAGCAGCGAGTACAGGGGTAGCAACACCGGGGAGCTGTTTTTT | TRBJ2-2 | TRBD1 | - | TRBV5-6
CASRRDRATDTQYF | TGTGCCAGCAGGCGGGACAGGGCCACAGATACGCAGTATTTT | TRBJ2-3 | TRBD1 | once | TRBV7-2
CASSSRTSNTGELFF | TGTGCCAGCAGCTCTCGGACTAGCAACACCGGGGAGCTGTTTTTT | TRBJ2-2 | TRBD2 | - | TRBV7-8
CASSPARGSYNEQFF | TGTGCCAGCTCACCTGCTAGGGGTTCCTACAATGAGCAGTTCTTC | TRBJ2-1 | - | - | TRBV18
CSVEALAGRSSMCGNTIYF | TGCAGCGTTGAAGCTCTGGCTGGCCGCTCTTCCATGTGCGGAAACACCATATATTTT | TRBJ1-3 | - | - | TRBV29-1
CASSQGNTEAFF | TGTGCCAGTAGTCAGGGGAACACTGAAGCTTTCTTT | TRBJ1-1 | - | - | TRBV19
CASSYKAGLNTGELFF | TGTGCCAGCAGTTACAAAGCGGGGCTGAACACCGGGGAGCTGTTTTTT | TRBJ2-2 | TRBD2 | - | TRBV6-5
CASSLETGFSTDTQYF | TGTGCCAGCAGCTTGGAAACGGGGTTCAGCACAGATACGCAGTATTTT | TRBJ2-3 | - | - | TRBV5-4
CASSESGLQPQHF | TGTGCCAGCAGTGAATCAGGGCTTCAGCCCCAGCATTTT | TRBJ1-5 | - | medium-sized | TRBV25-1
CASRPGTGEGETQYF | TGTGCAAGTCGCCCCGGGACAGGGGAGGGAGAGACCCAGTACTTC | TRBJ2-5 | - | - | TRBV12-2
CASSWTGTGSYEQYF | TGCGCCAGCAGCTGGACCGGGACAGGGTCCTACGAGCAGTACTTC | TRBJ2-7 | TRBD1 | - | TRBV5-1
CASSDWLPTGGDYGYTF | TGTGCCAGCAGTGACTGGCTACCGACGGGGGGAGACTATGGCTACACCTTC | TRBJ1-2 | - | - | TRBV6-1
CASSVQGSNTEAFF | TGTGCCAGCAGTGTACAGGGCTCGAACACTGAAGCTTTCTTT | TRBJ1-1 | - | - | TRBV6-1
CASQGGYGYTF | TGTGCCAGCCAGGGAGGGTATGGCTACACCTTC | TRBJ1-2 | - | few | TRBV9
CASSIPSGSTEAFF | TGTGCCAGTAGTATACCCTCCGGGAGTACTGAAGCTTTCTTT | TRBJ1-1 | - | - | TRBV19
CAWRQGGEQYF | TGTGCCTGGCGACAGGGAGGGGAGCAGTACTTC | TRBJ2-7 | - | few | TRBV30
CASSSIGAYEQYF | TGTGCCAGCAGTTCAATAGGAGCCTACGAGCAGTACTTC | TRBJ2-7 | - | - | TRBV28
CASSPRKNTEAFF | TGTGCCAGCAGTCCAAGAAAGAACACTGAAGCTTTCTTT | TRBJ1-1 | - | few | TRBV28
CASSLAGSLETQYF | TGCGCCAGCAGCTTGGCCGGATCCTTAGAGACCCAGTACTTC | TRBJ2-5 | - | - | TRBV5-1
CASRQVASNQPQHF | TGTGCCAGCAGGCAGGTAGCAAGCAATCAGCCCCAGCATTTT | TRBJ1-5 | - | - | TRBV6-1
CASSPLAGSIRDTGELFF | TGTGCCAGCTCACCTCTAGCCGGGAGTATAAGGGACACCGGGGAGCTGTTTTTT | TRBJ2-2 | - | - | TRBV18
CASSWYTDTQYF | TGTGCCAGCAGCTGGTACACAGATACGCAGTATTTT | TRBJ2-3 | - | - | TRBV11-3
CASSVDPGNTIYF | TGTGCCAGCAGTGTTGACCCTGGAAACACCATATATTTT | TRBJ1-3 | - | - | TRBV2
CASSPSSGWEQFF | TGTGCCAGCAGCCCCTCCTCAGGGTGGGAGCAGTTCTTC | TRBJ2-1 | - | - | TRBV11-2
CASSFLRAGGLSTQYF | TGTGCCAGCAGCTTTCTTCGCGCGGGGGGGCTTAGTACGCAGTATTTT | TRBJ2-3 | TRBD2 | - | TRBV11-1
CSVGQGIETQYF | TGCAGCGTGGGACAGGGAATAGAGACCCAGTACTTC | TRBJ2-5 | TRBD1 | - | TRBV29-1
CASSFWTSGGRPYNEQFF | TGTGCCAGCAGCTTTTGGACTAGCGGGGGCCGCCCCTACAATGAGCAGTTCTTC | TRBJ2-1 | TRBD2 | - | TRBV5-6
CASSPQGTNTGELFF | TGTGCCAGCAGCCCACAAGGTACTAACACCGGGGAGCTGTTTTTT | TRBJ2-2 | - | - | TRBV4-2
CASSYPGTDTQYF | TGTGCCAGCAGTTACCCCGGGACAGATACGCAGTATTTT | TRBJ2-3 | - | - | TRBV6-5
CASSLGTDYEQYF | TGTGCCAGCAGTTTAGGGACAGACTACGAGCAGTACTTC | TRBJ2-7 | TRBD1 | - | TRBV28
CASSPPGGRGYTF | TGTGCCAGCAGCCCCCCGGGAGGGCGCGGCTACACCTTC | TRBJ1-2 | - | few | TRBV5-4